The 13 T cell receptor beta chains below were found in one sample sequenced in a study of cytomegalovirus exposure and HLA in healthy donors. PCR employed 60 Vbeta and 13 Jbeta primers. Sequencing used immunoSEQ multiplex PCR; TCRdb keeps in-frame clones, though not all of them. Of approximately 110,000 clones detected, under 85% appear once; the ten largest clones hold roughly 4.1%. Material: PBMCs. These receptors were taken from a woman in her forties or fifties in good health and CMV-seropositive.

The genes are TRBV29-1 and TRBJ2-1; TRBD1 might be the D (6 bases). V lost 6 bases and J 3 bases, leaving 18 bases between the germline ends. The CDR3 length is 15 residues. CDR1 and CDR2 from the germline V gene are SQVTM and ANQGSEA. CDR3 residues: CSVARQVLSYNEQFF. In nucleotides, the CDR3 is TGCAGCGTCGCCCGACAGGTCTTAAGCTACAATGAGCAGTTCTTC.

The CDR3, as DNA: TGCGCCAGCAGTGAGCAAGGGGGCGGGTATGGCTACACCTTC. This encodes CASSEQGGGYGYTF. The chain employs TRBV10-2 and TRBJ1-2, with 7 nucleotides matching TRBD1. The CDR3 has 14 residues. Losses at the gene ends were 2 bases for V and 5 bases for J; bases not matched to a gene: 5. In germline, CDR1 is WSHSY, CDR2 SAAADI.

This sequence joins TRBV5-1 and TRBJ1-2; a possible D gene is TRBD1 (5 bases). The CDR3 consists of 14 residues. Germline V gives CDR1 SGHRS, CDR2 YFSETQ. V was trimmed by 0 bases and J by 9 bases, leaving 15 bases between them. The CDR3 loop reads CASSLGRQGHSYTF. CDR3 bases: TGCGCCAGCAGCTTGGGTCGGCAGGGCCATAGCTACACCTTC.

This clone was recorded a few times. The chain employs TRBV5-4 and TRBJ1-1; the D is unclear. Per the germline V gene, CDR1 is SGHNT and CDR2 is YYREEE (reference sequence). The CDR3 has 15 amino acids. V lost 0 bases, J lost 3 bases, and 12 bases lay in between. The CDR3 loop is CASSLGHGVYTEAFF. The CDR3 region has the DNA TGTGCCAGCAGCTTGGGGCACGGGGTTTACACTGAAGCTTTCTTT. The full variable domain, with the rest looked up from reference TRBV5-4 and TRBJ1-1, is ETGVTQSPTHLIKTRGQQVTLRCSSQSGHNTVSWYQQALGQGPQFIFQYYREEENGRGNFPPRFSGLQFPNYSSELNVNALELDDSALYLCASSLGHGVYTEAFFGQGTRLTVV.

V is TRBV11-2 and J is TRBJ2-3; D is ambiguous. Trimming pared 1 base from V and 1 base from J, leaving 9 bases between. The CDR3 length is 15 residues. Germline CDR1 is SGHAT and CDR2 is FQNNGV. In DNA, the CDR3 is TGTGCCAGCAGCTTAGGTCCCCTCGGCACAGATACGCAGTATTTT. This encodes CASSLGPLGTDTQYF.

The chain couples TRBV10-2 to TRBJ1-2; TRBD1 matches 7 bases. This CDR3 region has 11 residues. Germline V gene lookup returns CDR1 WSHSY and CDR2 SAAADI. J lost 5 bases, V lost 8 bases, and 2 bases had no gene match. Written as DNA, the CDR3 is TGCGCCAGCCGGACAGGTTATGGCTACACCTTC. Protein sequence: CASRTGYGYTF.

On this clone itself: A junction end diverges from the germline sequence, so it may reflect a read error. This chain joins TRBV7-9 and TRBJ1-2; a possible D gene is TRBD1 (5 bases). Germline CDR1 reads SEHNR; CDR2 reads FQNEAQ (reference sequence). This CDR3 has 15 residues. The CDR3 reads CSSSLQRKGAEGYTF. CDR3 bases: TGTTCCAGCAGCCTCCAGCGTAAAGGGGCGGAGGGCTACACCTTC.

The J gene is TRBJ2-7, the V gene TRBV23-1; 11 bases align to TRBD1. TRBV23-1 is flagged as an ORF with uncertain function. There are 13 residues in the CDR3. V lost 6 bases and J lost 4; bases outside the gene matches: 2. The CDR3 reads CASRGTGGYEQYF. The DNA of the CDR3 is TGCGCCAGCAGAGGGACAGGGGGGTACGAGCAGTACTTC.

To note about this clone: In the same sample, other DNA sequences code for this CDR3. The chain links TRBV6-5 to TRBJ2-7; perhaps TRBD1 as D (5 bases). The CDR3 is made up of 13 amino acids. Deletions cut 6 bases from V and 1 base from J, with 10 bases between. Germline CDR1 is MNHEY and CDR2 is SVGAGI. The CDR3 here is CASSPDSSYEQYF. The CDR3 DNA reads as TGTGCCAGCAGCCCCGACAGTTCCTACGAGCAGTACTTC.

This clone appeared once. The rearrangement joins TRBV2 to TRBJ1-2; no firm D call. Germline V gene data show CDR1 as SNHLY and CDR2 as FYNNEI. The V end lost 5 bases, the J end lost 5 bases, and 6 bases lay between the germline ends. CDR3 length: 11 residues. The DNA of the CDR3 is TGTGCCAGCAGTAACAGTTATGGCTACACCTTC. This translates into CASSNSYGYTF. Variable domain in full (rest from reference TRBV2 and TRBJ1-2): EPEVTQTPSHQVTQMGQEVILRCVPISNHLYFYWYRQILGQKVEFLVSFYNNEISEKSEIFDDQFSVERPDGSNFTLKIRSTKLEDSAMYFCASSNSYGYTFGSGTRLTVV.

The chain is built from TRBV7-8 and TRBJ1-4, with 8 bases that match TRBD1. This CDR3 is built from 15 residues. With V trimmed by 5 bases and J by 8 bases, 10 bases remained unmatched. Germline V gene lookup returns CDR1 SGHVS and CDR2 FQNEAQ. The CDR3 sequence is CASSRTDRGGEKLFF. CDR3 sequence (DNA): TGTGCCAGCAGCCGAACCGACAGGGGAGGAGAAAAACTGTTTTTT.

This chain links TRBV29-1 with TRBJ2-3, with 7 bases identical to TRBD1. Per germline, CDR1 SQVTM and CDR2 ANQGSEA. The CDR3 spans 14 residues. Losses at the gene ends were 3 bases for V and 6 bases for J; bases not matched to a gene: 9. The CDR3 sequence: CSVEYDRDRDTQYF. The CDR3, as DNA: TGCAGCGTTGAGTACGACAGGGATCGGGATACGCAGTATTTT.

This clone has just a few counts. CDR3 nucleotide sequence: TGTGCCAGCAGCTGGGTCACAGACAACGAGCAGTACTTC. This codes for CASSWVTDNEQYF. The chain recombines TRBV7-9 with TRBJ2-7; no reliable D call. This CDR3 comprises 13 residues. Germline V gives CDR1 SEHNR, CDR2 FQNEAQ (reference sequence). V lost 4 bases, J lost 5 bases, and 12 bases lay in between.